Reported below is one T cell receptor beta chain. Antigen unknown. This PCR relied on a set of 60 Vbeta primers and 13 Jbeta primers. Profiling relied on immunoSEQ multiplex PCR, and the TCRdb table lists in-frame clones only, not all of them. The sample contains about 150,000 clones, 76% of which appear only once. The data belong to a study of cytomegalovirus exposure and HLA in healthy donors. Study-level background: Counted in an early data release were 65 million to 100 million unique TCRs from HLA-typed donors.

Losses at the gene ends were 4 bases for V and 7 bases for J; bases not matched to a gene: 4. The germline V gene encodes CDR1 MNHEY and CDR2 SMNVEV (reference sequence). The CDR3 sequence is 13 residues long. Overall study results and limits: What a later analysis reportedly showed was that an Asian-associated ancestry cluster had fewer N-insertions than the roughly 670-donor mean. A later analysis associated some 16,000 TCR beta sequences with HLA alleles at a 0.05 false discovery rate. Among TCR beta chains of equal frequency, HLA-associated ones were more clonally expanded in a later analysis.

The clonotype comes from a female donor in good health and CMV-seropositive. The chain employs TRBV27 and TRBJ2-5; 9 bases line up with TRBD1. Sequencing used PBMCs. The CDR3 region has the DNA TGTGCCAGCAGTTCGGACAGGGGTGGGACCCAGTACTTC. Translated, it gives CASSSDRGGTQYF.